This is a list of T cell receptor beta chains from one sample in a study of blood T cell repertoires in COVID-19. Libraries were prepared by immunoSEQ multiplex PCR; TCRdb keeps only in-frame clonotypes and omits some of them. The sample shows about 200,000 clones, 85% of them seen only once. The sample consisted of peripheral blood. All receptors come from a man aged 55 to 70 with COVID-19, enrolled during active disease. The CDR3 runs from the conserved cysteine through the conserved F or W. The D gene is left open where the match is weak. Expanded clones are given a class, and other clones once, few, many or no size at all.

TRBD1,TRBV7-8,.,TRBJ1-2,CASSPHSTRDRGYGYTF,TGTGCCAGCAGCCCACACTCGACCCGGGACAGAGGCTATGGCTACACCTTC
.,TRBV14,few,TRBJ1-2,CASSQGTFGYTF,TGTGCCAGCAGCCAAGGGACATTTGGCTACACCTTC
.,TRBV7-2,.,TRBJ1-2,CASSLETGDGYTF,TGTGCCAGCAGCTTAGAGACAGGAGATGGCTACACCTTC
TRBD1,TRBV19,.,TRBJ1-6,CASSIGQGGISPLHF,TGTGCCAGTAGTATTGGACAGGGGGGCATTTCACCCCTCCACTTT
TRBD1,TRBV29-1,.,TRBJ2-7,CSVRQGPSYEQYF,TGCAGCGTCCGACAGGGGCCTTCCTACGAGCAGTACTTC
.,TRBV4-1,few,TRBJ1-2,CASSQETGSYGYTF,TGCGCCAGCAGCCAAGAAACAGGCTCCTATGGCTACACCTTC
.,TRBV6-5,.,TRBJ2-7,CASQPADLTQGEQYF,TGTGCCAGCCAACCCGCTGATCTCACTCAGGGCGAGCAGTACTTC
.,TRBV7-9,once,TRBJ1-3,CASSLRVAGNTIYF,TGTGCCAGCAGCTTACGGGTAGCTGGAAACACCATATATTTT
TRBD1,TRBV18,.,TRBJ1-5,CASSSGQGAGQPQHF,TGTGCCAGCTCATCTGGACAGGGGGCCGGGCAGCCCCAGCATTTT
TRBD2,TRBV6-5,.,TRBJ2-7,CASGIAGTYEQYF,TGTGCCAGCGGAATAGCGGGTACCTACGAGCAGTACTTC
.,TRBV9,.,TRBJ2-2,CASSVGRRARGTGELFF,TGTGCCAGCAGCGTAGGGCGTAGGGCCCGGGGCACCGGGGAGCTGTTTTTT
.,TRBV14,.,TRBJ1-2,CASSQDLGPRSYGYTF,TGTGCCAGCAGCCAAGATTTGGGGCCACGAAGCTATGGCTACACCTTC
.,TRBV18,.,TRBJ2-5,CASSPGSSETQYF,TGTGCCAGCTCACCAGGCTCCTCTGAGACCCAGTACTTC
TRBD2,TRBV4-2,.,TRBJ2-1,CASSQGGSDEQFF,TGTGCCAGCAGCCAAGGCGGGAGTGATGAGCAGTTCTTC
TRBD1,TRBV19,.,TRBJ1-1,CASRGDRRINTEAFF,TGTGCCAGTAGAGGGGACAGGAGAATCAACACTGAAGCTTTCTTT
.,TRBV5-6,.,TRBJ1-1,CASSLRGSMLF,TGTGCCAGCAGCTTGAGGGGCTCGATGCTCTTT
.,TRBV4-3,.,TRBJ1-3,CASSQSLSSGNTIYF,TGCGCCAGCAGCCAATCACTAAGCTCTGGAAACACCATATATTTT
TRBD1,TRBV4-1,.,TRBJ1-1,CASSPTGVGANTEAFF,TGCGCCAGCAGCCCCACAGGGGTTGGCGCGAACACTGAAGCTTTCTTT
.,TRBV10-2,.,TRBJ1-3,CASTWGEGNTIYF,TGCGCCAGCACGTGGGGGGAAGGAAACACCATATATTTT
.,TRBV11-2,.,TRBJ2-1,CASSRGNREQFF,TGTGCCAGCAGCAGGGGAAATCGTGAGCAGTTCTTC
TRBD1,TRBV10-2,once,TRBJ1-2,CASSPGQGVYGYTF,TGCGCCAGCAGCCCGGGACAGGGGGTCTATGGCTACACCTTC
.,TRBV27,.,TRBJ2-1,CASSLSARGSYNEQFF,TGTGCCAGCAGTTTATCGGCTAGGGGCTCCTACAATGAGCAGTTCTTC
TRBD2,TRBV5-6,.,TRBJ2-7,CASSPGGEYEQYF,TGTGCCAGCAGCCCGGGAGGGGAGTACGAGCAGTACTTC
.,TRBV3-1/TRBV3-2,.,TRBJ1-3,CASSHRAGNTIYF,TGTGCCAGCAGCCACAGGGCTGGAAACACCATATATTTT
TRBD1,TRBV9,few,TRBJ1-2,CASSDRTGPYGYTF,TGTGCCAGCAGCGATCGGACAGGGCCCTATGGCTACACCTTC
TRBD1,TRBV9,.,TRBJ2-7,CASSPRTGHEQYF,TGTGCCAGCAGCCCTCGGACAGGCCACGAGCAGTACTTC
.,TRBV5-1,.,TRBJ1-2,CASSLLGGKGGYTF,TGCGCCAGCAGCCTGCTAGGAGGGAAAGGTGGCTACACCTTC
TRBD1,TRBV3-1/TRBV3-2,.,TRBJ1-1,CASSLDRDTEAFF,TGTGCCAGCAGCCTCGACAGGGATACTGAAGCTTTCTTT
.,TRBV4-3,.,TRBJ1-6,CASSQDLGSNSPLHF,TGCGCCAGCAGCCAAGATCTCGGGTCTAATTCACCCCTCCACTTT
.,TRBV18,.,TRBJ1-1,CASSAQGLNTEAFF,TGTGCCAGCTCGGCACAGGGCCTTAACACTGAAGCTTTCTTT
.,TRBV18,.,TRBJ1-4,CASRRGSNEKLFF,TGTGCCAGCCGTCGGGGGAGCAATGAAAAACTGTTTTTT
TRBD1,TRBV19,.,TRBJ1-2,CASSIGQGAYGYTF,TGTGCCAGTAGTATTGGACAGGGGGCCTATGGCTACACCTTC
TRBD1,TRBV28,.,TRBJ1-2,CAGSDRAYGYTF,TGTGCCGGGTCGGACAGGGCCTATGGCTACACCTTC
.,TRBV14,.,TRBJ2-7,CASSQDRGRVFRYEQYF,TGTGCCAGCAGCCAAGACAGGGGACGGGTCTTCAGATACGAGCAGTACTTC